The clone carrying this T cell receptor beta chain was seen repeatedly, ten times or more. The antigen remains undetermined. The investigators amplified TCR beta CDR3 regions from RNA transcripts. In the first-round RT-PCR of the TCR CDR3, the HTBI primer set was used. TCRdb re-analysed the multiplex PCR reads in MiXCR, keeping a single row per CDR3 protein. This table has nearly 600,000 distinct CDR3 sequences, over 12% appearing once. This sample stems from a study of T cells in Graves' hyperthyroidism and ophthalmopathy. Points from the study as a whole: A model of 13 V-J features distinguished ophthalmopathy from stable hyperthyroidism.

With duration under 3 months, ophthalmopathy was active: Clinical Activity Score at least 3, NOSPECS at least 4. Uncontrolled infection, other autoimmune disease, pregnancy or lactation led to exclusion. For the diagnoses, clinical symptoms, serum thyroxine and TRAb, thyroid ultrasound and orbital computed tomography were used. Trimming removed 4 bases from V and 6 bases from J, with 19 bases in between. CDR3 length: 15 residues. Germline CDR1 MGHRA, CDR2 YSYEKL. Sequencing was carried out using blood. The V gene is TRBV4-1, the J gene TRBJ2-7; D unresolved. The receptor was isolated from a young woman with Graves' ophthalmopathy. CDR3 in DNA: TGCGCCAGCAGCCCGCGTACGGCAGTTCCCAGCGAGCAGTACTTC. Amino acids: CASSPRTAVPSEQYF.